Described below is a single TCR beta chain sequence and its context. The antigen remains unidentified. This sample is drawn from a study of T cells in Graves' hyperthyroidism and ophthalmopathy. Across the study: Initial diagnosis, before any treatment, was when peripheral blood was collected.

Study results and caveats: Model predictions of ophthalmopathy came a median about 6.3 months before onset.

Newly diagnosed patients aged 18 to 65 had hyperthyroidism of under 2 months' duration. This sample holds PBMCs from less than 11 ml fresh peripheral blood. The V gene's germline CDR1 is MNHEY and CDR2 SMNVEV (reference sequence). This CDR3 comprises 15 residues. V was trimmed by 2 bases and J by 4 bases, leaving 15 bases between them. Amplified regions were TCR beta CDR3 sequences from RNA transcripts. The HTBI set primed first-round TCR CDR3 RT-PCR. TCRdb re-called the multiplex PCR reads through MiXCR, storing one row per CDR3 protein. This sample has approximately 360,000 distinct CDR3 sequences, with 25% found just once.

This chain connects TRBV27 to TRBJ2-7; D gene uncertain. The specimen sequenced was blood. The clonotype originates from a man aged 50 to 60 with Graves' hyperthyroidism. The CDR3 DNA follows: TGTGCCAGCAGTTTACTCTCTGGGGTTGGTTACGAGCAGTACTTC. Its protein product is CASSLLSGVGYEQYF.